The clone carrying this TCR beta chain was counted a few times. Its specificity is not known. The source of the sample is a study of T cell repertoires in cytomegalovirus infection. Study in general: Both a matching HLA type and CMV infection were indicated by public TCR beta signatures.

Overall study results and limits: The ex vivo response showed dominance by HLA-C-restricted CMV-specific TCR beta clonotypes.

TCRdb re-derived calls from the reads in MiXCR, one entry per CDR3 protein. The sample lists under 120,000 distinct CDR3 sequences; under 50% were seen once. Trimming removed 4 bases from V and 1 base from J, with 11 bases in between. The germline gives CDR1 SGHTA, CDR2 FQGNSA. The CDR3 covers 14 residues. This receptor was obtained from a human donor in good health (CMV status not recorded). Some clones in this sample may be carry-over from other donors' samples. Sequencing used CD8+ T cells from cultured PBMCs, obtained from culture after CMV antigen stimulation. The rearrangement joins TRBV7-2 to TRBJ2-7; possibly TRBD1 for D (6 bases). CDR3 nucleotide sequence: TGTGCCAGCAGCTCTGCGACAGGTTCCTACGAGCAGTACTTC. Encoded protein: CASSSATGSYEQYF.